Each of the 22 T cell receptor beta chains below was sequenced from the same sample in a study of blood T cell repertoires in COVID-19. Profiling relied on immunoSEQ multiplex PCR, and the TCRdb table lists in-frame clones only, not all of them. The table includes a few hundred thousand clones, around 89% detected once. Sequencing used peripheral blood. Receptors originate from a woman in her twenties or thirties with COVID-19, enrolled during active disease.

The rearrangement links TRBV6-2 or TRBV6-3 to TRBJ2-2; TRBD2 matches at 10 bases. The germline CDR1 and CDR2 sequences are MNHEY and SVGEGT. The CDR3 loop spans 16 amino acids. With V trimmed by 0 bases and J by 5 bases, 3 bases remained unmatched. In nucleotides, the CDR3 is TGTGCCAGCAGTTACTCACTAGCGGGAATTACCGGGGAGCTGTTTTTT. Translation gives CASSYSLAGITGELFF.

V usage is TRBV7-9 and J usage is TRBJ1-1; D is unclear. The CDR3 loop spans 14 amino acids. Trimming took off 4 bases at V and 0 bases at J, with 9 bases between the two ends. The germline CDR1 and CDR2 sequences are SEHNR and FQNEAQ (reference sequence). Here the CDR3 reads CASSSGVLNTEAFF. The CDR3 bases are TGTGCCAGCAGCTCCGGGGTTTTGAACACTGAAGCTTTCTTT.

The chain recombines TRBV5-6 with TRBJ1-2; no clear D gene. Germline CDR1 reads SGHDT; CDR2 reads YYEEEE. V shed 1 base and J shed 6 bases, with 16 bases lying between them. This CDR3 spans 15 amino acids. CDR3 nucleotide sequence: TGTGCCAGCAGCTTGAAGGACGCGGGGTTCCATGGCTACACCTTC. It specifies CASSLKDAGFHGYTF.

The chain employs TRBV7-6 and TRBJ1-5; 10 bases are shared with TRBD1. There are 16 residues in the CDR3. The germline gives CDR1 SGHVS, CDR2 FNYEAQ. V lost 1 base to trimming and J lost 6 bases; unmatched junction nucleotides: 6. CDR3 residues: CASSLEGTGALQPQHF. The DNA for the CDR3 is TGTGCCAGCAGCTTAGAGGGGACAGGGGCTCTTCAGCCCCAGCATTTT.

This chain uses TRBV10-1 with TRBJ2-3, with TRBD2 matching over 8 bases. In germline, CDR1 is WNHNN, CDR2 SYGVQD (reference sequence). J gave up 4 bases and V 4 bases, and 4 bases lay outside the gene matches. This CDR3 is 14 amino acids long. CDR3 sequence reads: CASSAAGVADTQYF. CDR3 coding DNA: TGCGCCAGCAGTGCAGCGGGAGTGGCAGATACGCAGTATTTT.

The chain has TRBV27 and TRBJ2-3; 7 bases align to TRBD2. The V segment lost 3 bases and the J segment 2 bases; nucleotides outside the gene matches: 5. The germline V gene has CDR1 MNHEY and CDR2 SMNVEV (reference sequence). The CDR3 is 15 residues long. Here the CDR3 reads CASSFLADYTDTQYF. The CDR3 nucleotides read TGTGCCAGCAGTTTTCTAGCGGATTACACAGATACGCAGTATTTT.

The CDR3 loop reads CASSQKTSGRDTQYF. In DNA form, the CDR3 reads TGTGCCAGCAGCCAGAAAACTAGCGGGAGAGATACGCAGTATTTT. The chain carries TRBV3-1 (or the pseudogene TRBV3-2) and TRBJ2-3; 11 bases are shared with TRBD2. This CDR3 spans 15 amino acids. V dropped 3 bases and J dropped 5; count of bases not matched to a gene: 4. Germline V gene sequence: CDR1 LGHDT, CDR2 YNNKEL (reference sequence).

V and J are TRBV2 and TRBJ2-3; D possibly corresponds to TRBD2 (5 bases). Germline V gives CDR1 SNHLY, CDR2 FYNNEI. Trimming removed 4 bases at V and 6 bases at J, with 20 bases between. CDR3 length: 16 amino acids. Here the CDR3 DNA reads TGTGCCAGCAGTGCCCCCTCCTCGGAGGCTACGGATACGCAGTATTTT. This encodes CASSAPSSEATDTQYF.

This chain joins TRBV12-3 or TRBV12-4 and TRBJ1-1; TRBD1 aligns across 9 bases. The V and J ends lost 5 bases and 8 bases, in that order; junction bases with no gene match: 6. The CDR3 covers 13 residues. CDR3 region: CASSRQGVKEAFF. CDR3 DNA: TGTGCCAGCAGTCGACAGGGGGTTAAGGAAGCTTTCTTT.

This chain links TRBV6-6 with TRBJ2-2; the D is unclear. This CDR3 contains 15 residues. Per the germline V gene, CDR1 is MNHNY and CDR2 is SVGAGI (reference sequence). V was pared by 2 bases and J by 6 bases, with 13 bases between. CDR3 amino acids: CASSYPTVSAGELFF. CDR3 in DNA: TGTGCCAGCAGTTACCCAACAGTATCGGCCGGGGAGCTGTTTTTT.

In this sample, this clone turned up a few times. The rearrangement joins TRBV6-5 to TRBJ1-1; D unclear. V lost 3 bases, J lost 1 base, and 9 bases lay in between. The CDR3 runs to 14 residues. Germline-derived CDR1 and CDR2 are MNHEY and SVGAGI. CDR3 nucleotide sequence: TGTGCCAGCAGTTATCGGGAAGAGAACACTGAAGCTTTCTTT. It translates to CASSYREENTEAFF.

The V call is TRBV5-4, the J call TRBJ2-1; 9 positions match TRBD2. V trimming: 7 bases; J trimming: 5 bases; junction bases outside the gene matches: 22. The length of the CDR3 is 19 residues. Looked up from germline, CDR1 is SGHNT and CDR2 is YYREEE (reference sequence). The CDR3: CASGPVRREGWPLNNEQFF. The CDR3 DNA sequence: TGTGCCAGCGGTCCTGTTAGGCGGGAGGGCTGGCCTTTGAACAATGAGCAGTTCTTC.

The chain is built from TRBV27 and TRBJ2-7, with TRBD2 matching 9 bases. The CDR3 sequence is 16 residues long. From germline, CDR1 is MNHEY and CDR2 SMNVEV (reference sequence). V lost 8 bases, J lost 1 base, and 12 bases stayed unmatched. In DNA, the CDR3 is TGTGCCAGCTCCAAGCGGGGGGAGCCCCCGTCCTACGAGCAGTACTTC. This encodes CASSKRGEPPSYEQYF.

The genes are TRBV5-6 and TRBJ2-1; 13 nucleotides match TRBD2. The V segment lost 4 bases and the J segment 0 bases; nucleotides outside the gene matches: 4. This CDR3 spans 17 amino acids. Germline assignment: CDR1 SGHDT and CDR2 YYEEEE. CDR3 region: CASSRGLAGSSYNEQFF. CDR3 coding DNA: TGTGCCAGCAGCCGGGGACTAGCGGGGAGCTCCTACAATGAGCAGTTCTTC.

The chain joins TRBV7-2 to TRBJ1-1; tentative D call: TRBD1 (6 bases). CDR1 is SGHTA, CDR2 FQGNSA, per germline. The CDR3 length is 14 residues. Trimming took off 1 base at V and 9 bases at J, with 15 bases between the two ends. The CDR3 bases are TGTGCCAGCAGCTTAGGCAATACCGGGACACAAGCTTTCTTT. Residues: CASSLGNTGTQAFF.

This chain uses TRBV6-2 or TRBV6-3 with TRBJ2-1; TRBD2 agrees at 8 bases. Germline V gene sequence: CDR1 MNHEY, CDR2 SVGEGT. Trimming cost V 6 bases and J 3 bases; bases outside gene matches: 7. The length of the CDR3 is 15 residues. The DNA of the CDR3 is TGTGCCAGCAGCGAGACTAGCGATGTCTACAATGAGCAGTTCTTC. As protein: CASSETSDVYNEQFF.

This clone appeared a few times. The chain recombines TRBV4-2 with TRBJ2-7; 12 bases fit TRBD1. The ends lost 3 bases at V and 4 bases at J; junction bases unmatched: 10. This CDR3 has 17 residues. Germline V gene data show CDR1 as LGHNA and CDR2 as YNFKEQ. CDR3 protein: CASSQSYGTGGKYEQYF. The CDR3 nucleotides read TGTGCCAGCAGCCAGAGTTACGGGACAGGGGGCAAGTACGAGCAGTACTTC.

The rearrangement joins TRBV19 to TRBJ2-2; 9 bases are shared with TRBD1. The CDR3 has 17 residues. The trim removed 0 bases at V and 4 bases at J, leaving 6 bases unmatched. Germline V gene lookup returns CDR1 LNHDA and CDR2 SQIVND (reference sequence). Here the CDR3 reads CASSIEGTGSPTGELFF. CDR3 sequence (DNA): TGTGCCAGTAGTATAGAGGGGACAGGGTCGCCCACCGGGGAGCTGTTTTTT.

The chain carries TRBV11-2 and TRBJ2-1, with 9 nucleotides matching TRBD2. Germline V gene data show CDR1 as SGHAT and CDR2 as FQNNGV. This CDR3 has 18 amino acids. V lost 1 base to trimming and J lost 0 bases; unmatched junction nucleotides: 7. The CDR3 reads CASSLVVSGGSSYNEQFF. The CDR3 bases are TGTGCCAGCAGCTTAGTGGTTAGCGGGGGCAGCTCCTACAATGAGCAGTTCTTC. The full variable domain, its missing parts supplied by reference TRBV11-2 and TRBJ2-1, is EAGVAQSPRYKIIEKRQSVAFWCNPISGHATLYWYQQILGQGPKLLIQFQNNGVVDDSQLPKDRFSAERLKGVDSTLKIQPAKLEDSAVYLCASSLVVSGGSSYNEQFFGPGTRLTVL.

The V call is TRBV5-6, the J call TRBJ2-7, with D hard to call. The germline gives CDR1 SGHDT, CDR2 YYEEEE. The CDR3 is made up of 15 amino acids. V lost 4 bases and J 0 bases, leaving 14 bases between the germline ends. The CDR3 protein is CASSPLAASSYEQYV. Here the CDR3 DNA reads TGTGCCAGCAGCCCCCTGGCGGCCAGCTCCTACGAGCAGTACGTC.

This clone was found a few times. The V and J genes are TRBV7-2 and TRBJ2-2, with D possibly matching TRBD2 (6 bases). The germline CDR1 and CDR2 sequences are SGHTA and FQGNSA. Trimming shortened V by 5 bases and J by 0 bases, and 13 bases separated the two germline ends. The CDR3 is 16 amino acids. The CDR3, as DNA: TGTGCCAGCAGCCTCCGTGGCGGGGCGAACACCGGGGAGCTGTTTTTT. Protein sequence: CASSLRGGANTGELFF.

This sequence joins TRBV27 and TRBJ2-1; the D is unclear. Looked up from germline, CDR1 is MNHEY and CDR2 is SMNVEV (reference sequence). Trimming pared 2 bases from V and 4 bases from J, leaving 12 bases between. The CDR3 runs to 15 residues. The CDR3 DNA reads TGTGCCAGCAGTTTAACCGCTCGAGCGTACAATGAGCAGTTCTTC. This translates into CASSLTARAYNEQFF.